This T cell receptor (beta chain) was found in a study of blood T cell repertoires in COVID-19. Participants spanned ages about 18 to 95 years and resided in 20 to 30 US areas. The V end was cut by 0 bases, the J end by 4 bases, with 9 bases between. The CDR3 has 14 amino acids. Looked up from germline, CDR1 is KGHSH and CDR2 is LQKENI. Assay used: immunoSEQ multiplex PCR; TCRdb lists only in-frame clones, some missing. The table lists 350,000 to 400,000 clones, around 87% of them singletons. The chain has TRBV18 and TRBJ1-2, with TRBD1 as a possible D gene (6 bases). This sequence was found in a man aged 40-49 years in a cohort exposed to, infected with or recovered from COVID-19 (not recorded which). Material: PBMCs or T cells enriched from blood (not recorded which). Here the CDR3 DNA reads TGTGCCAGCTCACCACCGGACAGAAGCTATGGCTACACCTTC. This gives the protein CASSPPDRSYGYTF.